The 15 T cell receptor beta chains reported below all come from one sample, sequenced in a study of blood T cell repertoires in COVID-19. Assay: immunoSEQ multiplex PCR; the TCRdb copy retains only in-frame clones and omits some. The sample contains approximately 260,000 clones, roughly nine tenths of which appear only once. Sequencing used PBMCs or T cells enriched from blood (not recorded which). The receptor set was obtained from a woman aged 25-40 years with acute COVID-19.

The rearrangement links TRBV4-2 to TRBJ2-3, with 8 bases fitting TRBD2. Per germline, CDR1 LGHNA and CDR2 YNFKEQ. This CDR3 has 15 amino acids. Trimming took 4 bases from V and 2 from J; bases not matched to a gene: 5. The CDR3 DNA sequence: TGTGCCAGCAGCCGAAAGCGGGGGCCCACAGATACGCAGTATTTT. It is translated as CASSRKRGPTDTQYF.

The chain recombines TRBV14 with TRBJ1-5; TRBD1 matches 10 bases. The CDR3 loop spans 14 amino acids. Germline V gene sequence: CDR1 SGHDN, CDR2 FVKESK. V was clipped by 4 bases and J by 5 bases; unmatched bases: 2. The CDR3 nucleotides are TGTGCCAGCAGCCGAGGACAGGGGGATCAGCCCCAGCATTTT. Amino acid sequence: CASSRGQGDQPQHF.

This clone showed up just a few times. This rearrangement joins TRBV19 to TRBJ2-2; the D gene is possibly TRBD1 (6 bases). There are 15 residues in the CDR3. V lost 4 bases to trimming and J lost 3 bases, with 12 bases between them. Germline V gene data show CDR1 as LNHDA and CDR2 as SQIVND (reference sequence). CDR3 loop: CASSSLGADTGELFF. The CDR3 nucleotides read TGTGCCAGTAGTAGTCTGGGGGCGGACACCGGGGAGCTGTTTTTT.

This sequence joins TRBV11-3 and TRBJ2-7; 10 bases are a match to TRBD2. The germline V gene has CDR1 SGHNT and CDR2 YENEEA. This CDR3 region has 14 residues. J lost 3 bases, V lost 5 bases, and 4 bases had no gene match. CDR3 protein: CASSPGTSVYEQYF. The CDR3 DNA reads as TGTGCCAGCAGCCCCGGGACTAGCGTCTACGAGCAGTACTTC. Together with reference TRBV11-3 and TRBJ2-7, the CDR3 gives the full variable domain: EAGVVQSPRYKIIEKKQPVAFWCNPISGHNTLYWYLQNLGQGPELLIRYENEEAVDDSQLPKDRFSAERLKGVDSTLKIQPAELGDSAVYLCASSPGTSVYEQYFGPGTRLTVT.

This CDR3 reads CASSQAPSGGAGELFF. In DNA form, the CDR3 reads TGTGCCAGCAGCCAGGCCCCTAGCGGGGGGGCTGGGGAGCTGTTTTTT. The chain links TRBV3-1 (or the pseudogene TRBV3-2) to TRBJ2-2; 12 nucleotides agree with TRBD2. The trim removed 3 bases at V and 8 bases at J, leaving 7 bases unmatched. This CDR3 has 16 residues. Per the germline V gene, CDR1 is LGHDT and CDR2 is YNNKEL (reference sequence).

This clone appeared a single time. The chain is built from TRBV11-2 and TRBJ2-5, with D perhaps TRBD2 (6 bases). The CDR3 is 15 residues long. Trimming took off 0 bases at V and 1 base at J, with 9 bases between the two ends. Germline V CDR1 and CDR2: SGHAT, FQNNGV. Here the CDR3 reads CASSLEYSGQETQYF. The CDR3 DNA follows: TGTGCCAGCAGCTTAGAGTATAGCGGCCAAGAGACCCAGTACTTC.

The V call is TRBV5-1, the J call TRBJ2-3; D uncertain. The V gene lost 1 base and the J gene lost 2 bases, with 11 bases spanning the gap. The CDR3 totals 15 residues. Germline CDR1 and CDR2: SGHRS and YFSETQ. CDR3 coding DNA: TGCGCCAGCAGCTTGAACCCCGTGGCCACAGATACGCAGTATTTT. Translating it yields CASSLNPVATDTQYF.

Here the CDR3 DNA reads TGCGCCAGCAGCTTGGCCCCGGACAGATCCACAGATACGCAGTATTTT. Translation gives CASSLAPDRSTDTQYF. This sequence joins TRBV5-1 and TRBJ2-3, with TRBD1 as a possible D gene (6 bases). The CDR3 is 16 amino acids. V gave up 0 bases and J gave up 2 bases, with 13 bases separating them. Germline CDR1 is SGHRS and CDR2 is YFSETQ.

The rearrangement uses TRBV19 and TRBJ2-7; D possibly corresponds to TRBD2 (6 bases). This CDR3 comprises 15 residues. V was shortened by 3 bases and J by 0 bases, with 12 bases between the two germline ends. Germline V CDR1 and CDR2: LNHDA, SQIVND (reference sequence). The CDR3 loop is CASSMGRDFSYEQYF. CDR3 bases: TGTGCCAGTAGTATGGGCAGGGACTTCTCCTACGAGCAGTACTTC.

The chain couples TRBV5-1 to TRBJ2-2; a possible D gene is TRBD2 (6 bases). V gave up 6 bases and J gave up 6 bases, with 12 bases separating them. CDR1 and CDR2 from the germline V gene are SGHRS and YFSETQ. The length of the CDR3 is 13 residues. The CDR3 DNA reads TGCGCCAGCAACCGAGGAGGGGCCGGGGAGCTGTTTTTT. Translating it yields CASNRGGAGELFF.

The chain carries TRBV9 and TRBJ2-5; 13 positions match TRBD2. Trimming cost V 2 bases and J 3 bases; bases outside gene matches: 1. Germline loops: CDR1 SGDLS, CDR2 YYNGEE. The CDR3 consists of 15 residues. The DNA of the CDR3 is TGTGCCAGCAGCGTTGGGACTAGCGGGAAAGAGACCCAGTACTTC. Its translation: CASSVGTSGKETQYF.

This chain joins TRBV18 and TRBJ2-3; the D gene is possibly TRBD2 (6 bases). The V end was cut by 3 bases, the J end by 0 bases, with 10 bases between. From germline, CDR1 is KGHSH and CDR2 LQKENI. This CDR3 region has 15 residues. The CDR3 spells CASSPRLGSTDTQYF. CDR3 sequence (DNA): TGTGCCAGCTCACCGAGACTAGGGAGCACAGATACGCAGTATTTT.

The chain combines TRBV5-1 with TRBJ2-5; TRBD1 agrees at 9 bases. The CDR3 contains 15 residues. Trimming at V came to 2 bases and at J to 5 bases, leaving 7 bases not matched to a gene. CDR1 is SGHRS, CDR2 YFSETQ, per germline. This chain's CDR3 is CASSFKGQGSETQYF. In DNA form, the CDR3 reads TGCGCCAGCAGCTTTAAAGGACAGGGGAGCGAGACCCAGTACTTC.

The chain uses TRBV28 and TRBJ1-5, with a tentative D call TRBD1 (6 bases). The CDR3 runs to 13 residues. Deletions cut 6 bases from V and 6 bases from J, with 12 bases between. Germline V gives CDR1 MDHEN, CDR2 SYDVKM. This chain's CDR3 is CASSETGLQPQHF. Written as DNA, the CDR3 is TGTGCCAGCAGCGAAACAGGGCTTCAGCCCCAGCATTTT.

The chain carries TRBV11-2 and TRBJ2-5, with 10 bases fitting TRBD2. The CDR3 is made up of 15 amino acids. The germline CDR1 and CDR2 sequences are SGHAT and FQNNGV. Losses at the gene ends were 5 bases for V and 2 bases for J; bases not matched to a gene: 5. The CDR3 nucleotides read TGTGCCAGCAGCGCAGTAGCGGGAGGACAAGAGACCCAGTACTTC. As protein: CASSAVAGGQETQYF.